This TCR beta chain was observed in a study of neurological immune-mediated disorders. General study points: Neither clinical nor MRI features were found to be associated with the multiple sclerosis repertoire cluster.

5'RACE employing 10-nucleotide random UMIs yielded the cDNA. TCRdb re-derived calls from the 5' RACE reads in MiXCR, one entry per CDR3 protein. The sample has tens of thousands of distinct CDR3 sequences, under 4.5% seen once. This clonotype appeared many times. What it binds is not known. The CDR3 sequence is 12 residues long. CDR1 and CDR2 (germline): SGHTA, FQGNSA. The V end was cut by 5 bases, the J end by 5 bases, with 9 bases between. The clonotype comes from a woman between 50 and 59 years old with multiple sclerosis. This chain uses TRBV7-2 with TRBJ2-5; D may correspond to TRBD1 or TRBD2 (6 bases each). The specimen sequenced was PBMCs. CDR3 DNA: TGTGCCAGCAGCCAAGGGGGGGAGACCCAGTACTTC. Protein product: CASSQGGETQYF.